The source of this T cell receptor beta chain is a study of CDR3 diversity in severe acne. TCRdb fed the PCR reads into MiXCR, producing one record per CDR3 protein. The sample includes more than 85,000 distinct CDR3 sequences, under 55% of them seen just once. Germline CDR1 is LNHDA and CDR2 is SQIVND (reference sequence). The CDR3 is 13 residues long. V shed 5 bases and J shed 6 bases, with 8 bases lying between them. The V call is TRBV19, the J call TRBJ1-6, with unresolved D. Sequenced input: blood. The sequence was collected from a male donor with severe acne vulgaris. DNA of the CDR3: TGTGCCAGTAGTTCTGACCCTAATTCACCCCTCCACTTT. This gives the protein CASSSDPNSPLHF.